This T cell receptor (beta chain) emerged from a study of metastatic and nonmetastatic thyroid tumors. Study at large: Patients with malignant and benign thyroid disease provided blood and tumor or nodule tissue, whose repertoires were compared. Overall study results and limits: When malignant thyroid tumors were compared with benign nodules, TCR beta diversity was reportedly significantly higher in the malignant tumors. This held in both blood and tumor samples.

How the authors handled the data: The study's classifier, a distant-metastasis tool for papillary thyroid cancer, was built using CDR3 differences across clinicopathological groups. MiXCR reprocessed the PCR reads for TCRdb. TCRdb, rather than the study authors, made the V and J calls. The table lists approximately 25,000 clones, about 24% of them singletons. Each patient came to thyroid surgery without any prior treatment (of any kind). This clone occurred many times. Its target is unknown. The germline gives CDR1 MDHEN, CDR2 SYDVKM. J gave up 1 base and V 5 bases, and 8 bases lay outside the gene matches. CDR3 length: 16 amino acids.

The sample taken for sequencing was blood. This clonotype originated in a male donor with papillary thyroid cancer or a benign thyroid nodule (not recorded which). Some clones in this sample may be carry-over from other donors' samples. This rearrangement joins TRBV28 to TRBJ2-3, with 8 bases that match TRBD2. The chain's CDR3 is CASSLLLLAGTDTQYF. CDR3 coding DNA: TGTGCCAGCAGTCTCCTACTACTAGCGGGCACAGATACGCAGTATTTT.